The subject of this entry is one TCR beta chain. The antigen it binds to is not known. It has no much larger one-base neighbor in the sample; base qualities were not kept. Per the germline V gene (reference sequence), SGHAT is the CDR1 and FQDESV is the CDR2. V is cut by 4 bases and J by 2 bases, and the space between the germline ends is 9 bases. There are 15 amino acids in the CDR3, from cysteine to phenylalanine inclusive. This entry keeps only the CDR3 DNA: 45 bases, framed from base 1. The intended sense of this specimen's treatment or condition label: allogeneic hematopoietic cell transplantation with graft depleted of TCRalphabeta T cells and CD19 B cells. TCRalphabeta/CD19-depleted allogeneic hematopoietic cell grafts were given to the transplant recipients, all of whom were children. This sample stems from a study of T-cell reconstitution after alpha-beta-depleted transplantation in children (dated by TCRdb to the mid-2010s). The study in broad terms: T-cell immune reconstitution after TCRalphabeta/CD19-depleted allogeneic hematopoietic cell transplantation in children was quantitatively tracked in the study by means of TCR repertoire profiling.

Libraries came from PCR. For sequencing, an Illumina HiSeq 2500 was employed. TCR library preparation used molecular barcoding, with unique molecular identifiers applied to normalize quantification of the TCRbeta repertoire. The public reads were reanalyzed by TCRdb: fastp trimming at Q25, MiXCR alignment, in-frame beta chains only. Every entry covers one CDR3 protein and lists the most common genes and DNA from its rows. This sample comprises 600,000 to 700,000 distinct CDR3 sequences, about an eighth of them detected only once. 0.79% of the sample rests with the top ten. What the research found in general, with its limitations: In some patients, the high TCRbeta diversity seen at day 60 was put down to recipient T cells and intrathymic progenitors that had survived conditioning. The apparently early alphabetaT-cell count recovery about two months after transplant was reportedly dependent on only several hundred rapidly expanded clones derived from non-depleted graft cells. The frequencies of hyperexpanded clones fell over the following months, and after one year, T-cell counts and TCRbeta diversity were mostly attributed to newly produced T cells.

The sequence was obtained from a girl under 10 years old with congenital amegakaryocytic thrombocytopenia, due to receive a stem cell transplant. The source was PBMCs, collected before TCRalphabeta/CD19-depleted stem cell transplant. Recombination joined TRBV11-1 with TRBJ2-6; no D gene can be assigned with confidence. The bases read TGTGCCAGCAGCTCCACTCTAGCTGGGGCCAACGTCCTGACTTTC. It codes for CASSSTLAGANVLTF.